This TCR beta chain was obtained from a study of graft-versus-host responses after intestinal transplantation. Generated by immunoSEQ multiplex PCR, the TCRdb table keeps only in-frame clones and is missing some. The sample holds over 75,000 clones, 85% to 95% seen once. In the case of this clone: Antigen: not known.

Germline assignment: CDR1 SEHNR and CDR2 FQNEAQ (reference sequence). The V end lost 5 bases, the J end lost 4 bases, and 15 bases lay between the germline ends. CDR3 size: 14 residues. The V and J genes are TRBV7-9 and TRBJ2-7; no clear D. The source was unstimulated CD8+ T cells sorted from spleen or lymph node cells, collected before transplant. The TCR originated in a human donor who was the organ donor for an intestinal transplant. CDR3 sequence: CASSRLSNGYEQYF. The CDR3, as DNA: TGTGCCAGCAGCCGCCTCTCTAACGGGTACGAGCAGTACTTC.